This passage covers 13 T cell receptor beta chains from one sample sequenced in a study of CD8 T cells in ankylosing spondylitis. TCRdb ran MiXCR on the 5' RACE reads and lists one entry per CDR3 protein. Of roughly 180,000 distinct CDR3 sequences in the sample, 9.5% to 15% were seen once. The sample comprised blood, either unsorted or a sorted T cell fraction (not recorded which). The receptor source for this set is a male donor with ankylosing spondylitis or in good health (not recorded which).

This chain's CDR3 is CASSLPLASEQFF. DNA for the CDR3: TGTGCCAGCAGCTTACCACTAGCTAGCGAGCAGTTCTTC. The rearrangement joins TRBV7-9 to TRBJ2-1; tentative D call: TRBD2 (6 bases). The ends were cut back, 2 bases at V and 10 bases at J, with 12 bases in the middle. The CDR3 covers 13 residues. Looked up from germline, CDR1 is SEHNR and CDR2 is FQNEAQ (reference sequence).

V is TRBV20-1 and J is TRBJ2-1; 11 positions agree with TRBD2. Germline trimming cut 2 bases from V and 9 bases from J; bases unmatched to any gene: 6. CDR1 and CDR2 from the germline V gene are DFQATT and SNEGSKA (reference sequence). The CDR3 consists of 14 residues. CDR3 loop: CSARRLAGSAEQFF. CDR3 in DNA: TGCAGTGCTAGACGACTAGCGGGATCCGCTGAGCAGTTCTTC.

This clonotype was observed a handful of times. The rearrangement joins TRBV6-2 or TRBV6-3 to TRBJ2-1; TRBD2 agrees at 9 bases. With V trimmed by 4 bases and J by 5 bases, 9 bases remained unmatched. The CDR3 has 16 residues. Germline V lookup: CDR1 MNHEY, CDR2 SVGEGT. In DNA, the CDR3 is TGTGCCAGCAGTTTCTATCTAGCGGGGCCCAACAATGAGCAGTTCTTC. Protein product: CASSFYLAGPNNEQFF.

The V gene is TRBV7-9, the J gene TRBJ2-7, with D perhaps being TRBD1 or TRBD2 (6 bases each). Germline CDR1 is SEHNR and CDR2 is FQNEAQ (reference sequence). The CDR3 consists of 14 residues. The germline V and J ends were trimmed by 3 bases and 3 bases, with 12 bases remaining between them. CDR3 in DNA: TGTGCCAGCAGCTTGGGGGGCCTTTTCTACGAGCAGTACTTC. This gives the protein CASSLGGLFYEQYF.

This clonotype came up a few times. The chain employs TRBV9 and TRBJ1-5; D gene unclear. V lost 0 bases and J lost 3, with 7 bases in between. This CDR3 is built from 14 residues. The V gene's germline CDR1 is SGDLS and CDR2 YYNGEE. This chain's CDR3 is CASSVGSFNQPQHF. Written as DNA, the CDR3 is TGTGCCAGCAGCGTAGGAAGTTTCAATCAGCCCCAGCATTTT.

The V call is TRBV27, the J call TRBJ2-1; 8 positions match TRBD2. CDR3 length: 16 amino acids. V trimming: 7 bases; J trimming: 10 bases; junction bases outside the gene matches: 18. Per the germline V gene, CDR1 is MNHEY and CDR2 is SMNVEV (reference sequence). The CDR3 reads CASTSRPGLGIWEQFF. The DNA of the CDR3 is TGTGCCAGCACCTCTCGGCCGGGACTAGGAATTTGGGAGCAGTTCTTC.

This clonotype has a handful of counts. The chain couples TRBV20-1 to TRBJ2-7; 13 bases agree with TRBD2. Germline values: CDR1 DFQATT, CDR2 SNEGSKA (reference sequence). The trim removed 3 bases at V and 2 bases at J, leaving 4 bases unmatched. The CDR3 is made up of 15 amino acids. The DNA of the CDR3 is TGCAGTGCTAGGGTACTAGCGGGAGGGACCTACGAGCAGTACTTC. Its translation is CSARVLAGGTYEQYF.

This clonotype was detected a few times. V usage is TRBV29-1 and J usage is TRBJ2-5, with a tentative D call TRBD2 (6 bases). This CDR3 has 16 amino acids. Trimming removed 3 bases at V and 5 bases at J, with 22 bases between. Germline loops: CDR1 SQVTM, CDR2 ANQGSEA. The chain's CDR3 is CSVDVLYGGVSETQYF. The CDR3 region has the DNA TGCAGCGTTGACGTTCTCTACGGGGGAGTGTCGGAGACCCAGTACTTC.

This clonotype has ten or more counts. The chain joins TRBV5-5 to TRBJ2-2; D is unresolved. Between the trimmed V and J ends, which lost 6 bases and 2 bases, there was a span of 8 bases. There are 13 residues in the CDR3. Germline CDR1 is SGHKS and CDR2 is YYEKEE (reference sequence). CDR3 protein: CASTLVNTGELFF. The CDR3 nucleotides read TGTGCCAGCACCCTTGTTAACACCGGGGAGCTGTTTTTT.

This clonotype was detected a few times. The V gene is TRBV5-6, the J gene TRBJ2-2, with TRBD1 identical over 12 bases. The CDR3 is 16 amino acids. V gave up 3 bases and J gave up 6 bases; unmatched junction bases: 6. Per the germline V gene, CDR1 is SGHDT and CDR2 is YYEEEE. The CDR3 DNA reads TGTGCCAGCAGCTCTGCCCGGGACAGGGGGCCCGGGGAGCTGTTTTTT. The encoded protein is CASSSARDRGPGELFF.

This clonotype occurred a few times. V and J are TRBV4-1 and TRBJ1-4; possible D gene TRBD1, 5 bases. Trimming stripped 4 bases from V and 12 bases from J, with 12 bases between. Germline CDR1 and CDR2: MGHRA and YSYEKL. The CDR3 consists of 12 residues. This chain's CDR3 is CASSPDMGELFF. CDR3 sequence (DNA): TGCGCCAGCAGCCCCGATATGGGGGAACTGTTTTTT.

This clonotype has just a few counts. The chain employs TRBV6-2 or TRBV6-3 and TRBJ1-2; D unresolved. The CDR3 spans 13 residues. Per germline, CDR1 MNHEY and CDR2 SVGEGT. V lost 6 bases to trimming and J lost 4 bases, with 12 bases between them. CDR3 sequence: CASSYGPFYGYTF. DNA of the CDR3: TGTGCCAGCAGCTATGGACCCTTCTATGGCTACACCTTC.

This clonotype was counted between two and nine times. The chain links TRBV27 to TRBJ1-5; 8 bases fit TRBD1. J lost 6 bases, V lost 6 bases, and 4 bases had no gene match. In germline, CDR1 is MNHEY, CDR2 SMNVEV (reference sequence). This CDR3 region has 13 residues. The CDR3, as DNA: TGTGCCAGCAGCCAGGGGGCCAGTCAGCCCCAGCATTTT. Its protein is CASSQGASQPQHF.